This T cell receptor beta chain originates from a study of shared clonotypes between healthy human individuals. This CDR3 is 15 amino acids long. Germline lookup yields CDR1 SGDLS and CDR2 YYNGEE. Trimming cost V 0 bases and J 8 bases, with 15 bases left between them. CD45RO negativity and positive selection for CCR7 defined naive CD8 cells, a population that excluded terminally differentiated effector memory CD45RA+ cells. Every donor was a Caucasian adult from Nashville, Tennessee. Replicate PCRs from sorted subsets contained roughly 190 ng DNA, which is tens of thousands of T cell genomes. Profiled with immunoSEQ multiplex PCR; TCRdb holds only in-frame clones, not every one. This table holds about 590,000 clones, less than 97% found once.

Sequenced: naive CD8+ T cells sorted from blood. This TCR came from a woman under 40 in good health. The chain is built from TRBV9 and TRBJ2-1; D could derive from TRBD1 or TRBD2 (5 bases each). CDR3 residues: CASSVEQGVLYEQFF. DNA for the CDR3: TGTGCCAGCAGCGTAGAGCAGGGAGTCTTGTATGAGCAGTTCTTC.